This T cell receptor beta chain came from a study of cytomegalovirus exposure and HLA in healthy donors (dated by TCRdb to the late 2010s). Describing the broader study: In an earlier analysis of 550 to 750 of the donors, about 270 Gb of sequence data and roughly 100 million unique TCR beta sequences from about 179 million T cells were reported. An early release covering around 630 HLA-typed donors comprised around 300 gigabases of sequencing data and tens of millions of unique TCR sequences. Every repertoire in the discovery cohort had been generated on one and the same sequencing platform. Using immunosequencing, the study profiled T cell repertoires from about 620 subjects and related those repertoires to cytomegalovirus serostatus. Because of strong linkage in the cohort, roughly five DR-DQ haplotypes were treated as single units for association and clustering. In an earlier analysis of 587 of the donors, high-throughput TCR beta sequencing was used to judge whether each TCR beta V gene segment behaved as functional or pseudogenic. Alongside the repertoire data, information on donor age, sex, ethnicity and CMV serostatus was compiled. To predict cytomegalovirus infection status, the study combined high-throughput TCR immunosequencing, statistical association of individual TCRs with disease status, and machine learning. Typing coverage varied by locus: about 629-630 donors for A, B, C, DRB1 and DQB1; approximately 520 for DQA1; about 570 for DPA1; around 490 for DPB1. On average, around 230,000 unique TCR beta nucleotide sequences were sequenced per donor among about 400 genotyped donors of the cohort, with 15% to 20% of those sequences being non-productive. In addition to the first cohort of 666 subjects, a separate validation cohort of 130 or so different subjects was used. Genome-wide SNP genotypes for about 55% of the roughly 670 donors were used in a later genetic analysis, which treated that subset as a discovery cohort. A later analysis re-analyzed previously published TCR beta repertoires from 666 donors and added high-resolution HLA genotyping to study TCR occurrence patterns. Rather than drawing on any new phenotypic data, the later analysis identified candidate immune exposures from TCR beta sequences and the way those sequences occurred across donors. Of the roughly 400 genotyped donors, around 81% fell in the genetic ancestry cluster associated with self-reported Caucasian donors. The study aimed to test whether signatures of past pathogen exposure could be identified by cataloging public T cell receptors. HLA typing covered class I and class II loci at four-digit resolution.

In the case of this clone: This clone's antigen is unknown. No quality values exist for individual bases; no much larger clone is one base distant.

The cohort consisted of 666 healthy bone marrow donors. All cohort members were sampled while nominally healthy, although unrecorded immune exposures were likely present. The donor was CMV seropositive and was included in the group of 290 or so seropositive cohort members. Every donor gave a peripheral blood sample, and the peripheral blood mononuclear cells from that sample were used for TCR beta sequencing. The Qiagen DNeasy Blood Extraction Kit was used to extract genomic DNA from the blood cell samples. Libraries were built with the immunoSEQ multiplex PCR assay. For the multiplex PCR, a mixture combining 60 forward primers for TCR Vbeta segments and 13 reverse primers for TCR Jbeta segments was used. The CDR3 region of rearranged TCR beta genes was amplified from genomic DNA with a multiplex PCR assay. Amplified TCR beta libraries were sequenced as 87-base-pair reads on the Illumina HiSeq System. The study's processing was this. In a later analysis, 70 million to 95 million unique TCR beta chains were counted across the roughly 700 repertoires, and approximately 11 million of these chains were shared by at least two donors. To remove PCR and sequencing errors, raw reads were error-corrected and collapsed into unique sequences using a nearest-neighbor algorithm that merged closely related sequences. To assign V, D and J gene segments, CDR3 sequences were aligned to IMGT reference sequences. For a sequence to be retained, a match of at least six nucleotides was required to both a V gene segment and a J gene segment. A rearrangement was called productive if the CDR3 had no stop codons and remained in frame with V and J, and every other rearrangement was called non-productive. Following IMGT convention, CDR3 was defined as the stretch from the second conserved V-encoded cysteine up to the conserved J-encoded phenylalanine. The earlier analysis of 587 of the donors excluded sequences that lacked an unambiguous match to a single V gene segment. An earlier analysis of fewer than 750 of the donors classified V segments as functional when productive rearrangements were above 56.7% and as segregating when the standard deviation between donors was above 5%. A statistical classification framework was developed to diagnose cytomegalovirus status using the catalog of TCR beta chain sequences. In a later analysis, V and J genes were assigned by comparing TCR nucleotide sequences against IMGT/GENE-DB human TR gene sequences. The TCRdist pipeline was used in a later analysis to assign CDR3 sequences and most-parsimonious VDJ recombination scenarios. A later analysis defined each TCR beta chain by its CDR3 amino acid sequence plus V-gene family, and excluded reads lacking a unique V-gene family. To address suspected cross-contamination and a sequencing artifact, a later analysis removed roughly 640 highly shared, low-generation-probability nucleotide sequences. In a later analysis, a clonal expansion index was calculated for each public chain from normalized within-repertoire ranks of inferred template counts. A later analysis computed generation probabilities with a VDJ recombination model fitted to out-of-frame rearrangements, and checked the results against IGoR. A later analysis scored TCR-TCR, TCR-HLA and TCR-CMV co-occurrence with hypergeometric tests, applying a repertoire-size bias correction to TCR pairs. A later analysis estimated false discovery rates by permuting HLA or CMV assignments 20 times. A later analysis grouped co-occurring TCRs with DBSCAN, adding TCRdist sequence similarity when clustering within HLA-allele-positive subsets. Repertoires with fewer than 30,000 or more than 120,000 public chains were left out of co-occurrence clustering, as were five repertoires with anomalous nucleotide sharing. What TCRdb holds here is the immuneACCESS table cut down to in-frame rearrangements. Part of the clones is not present; checked against another copy, under half of the missing clones reflect an unresolved V gene, and the others are unexplained. That table furnishes V, J and clone size, whereas the DNA furnished D and trimming. This sample holds around 150,000 clones; around 86% were observed only once. Jointly, the top ten make up 3.5% to 5% of the sample.

Overall results and qualifications from the work: Linkage disequilibrium might explain the correlated functional status among segregating V segments, but an unknown experimental factor could not be ruled out. A later analysis found that HLA-associated TCR beta chains were more clonally expanded and had lower generation probabilities than equally common non-associated chains. Because HLA typing was unavailable for some donors at each locus, only the typed subset was used in association tests. Most TCR sequences were seen in very few donors, while some public TCRs were found in many individuals. Broadly in line with IMGT annotations, most TCR beta V segments showed up in productive rearrangements about 87% or about 30% of the time in an earlier analysis of 587 of the donors. Immune exposure information for the cohort was limited to CMV serostatus. Only TCR beta chains were sequenced in this cohort, and the absence of alpha or paired-chain data limited detectable features. The 87-base-pair reads could not distinguish some IMGT-functional V segments, including TRBV6-2 and TRBV6-3, so those segments were excluded. A few of the identified cytomegalovirus-associated TCR beta chains were confirmed in vitro to be specific for cytomegalovirus antigens. A further reported finding was that TCR beta sequences accurately predicted the HLA-A and HLA-B alleles for most subjects in the first cohort. A later genetic analysis reported fewer N-insertions in productive TCRs among donors in an Asian-associated ancestry cluster than the approximately 670-donor mean. In a later analysis, TCR association rates were found to vary across HLA loci, with the most associated TCRs seen for DRB1 alleles and the fewest for HLA-C alleles. Specific HLA alleles were associated with 15,000 to 20,000 TCR beta sequences at a false discovery rate of 0.05 in a later analysis. When HLA alleles, especially DR and DQ, strongly co-occurred, TCR associations were difficult to assign to individual alleles. Most CMV-associated TCR beta chains appeared to be HLA-restricted in a later analysis, and the HLA associations seemed to be driven largely by CMV exposure. A group of highly shared sequence variants was considered likely to be a technical artifact of the sequencing pipeline. It was suggested by the authors that the approach could potentially be generalized to other disease states and immunological phenotypes. The classifier was reported to diagnose cytomegalovirus status with high specificity and sensitivity in both the original cohort and the validation cohort. Several of the top co-occurrence clusters appeared to be linked to parvovirus B19, influenza, CMV and Epstein-Barr virus, according to a later analysis. An association between a missense DCLRE1C variant and V-gene and J-gene trimming of TCR beta chains was found in a later genetic analysis and replicated in an independent cohort. A total of roughly 160 TCR beta chains were listed by the study as associated with cytomegalovirus. Roughly uniform sequencing depth across donors was assumed in presence/absence analyses, although this assumption may not hold. Because counts were too low, about 15 rarely observed V segments, including chromosome 9 orphons, were left out of the earlier analysis of a few hundred of the donors.

The CDR3, cysteine through phenylalanine, is 15 amino acids long. CDR3 DNA is the only sequence kept; it has 45 bases, read in frame from the first base. Trimming takes 0 bases from V and 3 bases from J, and the germline ends sit 8 bases apart. In the germline V gene, CDR1 corresponds to KGHSH and CDR2 to LQKENI. The rearranged chain carries TRBV18 and TRBJ1-4, with the D gene uncertain. The clonotype comes from a man aged 45 to 65 in good health and CMV-seropositive. The sample consisted of PBMCs. The CDR3 sequence is CASSPPGEANEKLFF. The sequenced DNA: TGTGCCAGCTCACCACCTGGGGAGGCTAATGAAAAACTGTTTTTT. With all but the CDR3 taken from the reference TRBV18 and TRBJ1-4 genes, the full variable domain is: NAGVMQNPRHLVRRRGQEARLRCSPMKGHSHVYWYRQLPEEGLKFMVYLQKENIIDESGMPKERFSAEFPKEGPSILRIQQVVRGDSAAYFCASSPPGEANEKLFFGSGTQLSVL.